The 25 T cell receptor beta chains reported below all come from one sample, sequenced in a study of CD8+ T cells in alopecia areata. Treatment of the sample: oral pan-JAK inhibitor, 5-10 mg twice daily. Extracted from the samples, RNA was reverse transcribed into cDNA to serve as the sequencing template. Produced via immunoSEQ multiplex PCR; TCRdb's table is partial and in-frame only. The data hold 100,000 to 120,000 clones, with 45% to 65% observed a single time. The material sequenced was CD4+ T cells sorted from blood, taken at week 24, from a patient treated with tofacitinib. All receptors derive from a human donor with alopecia areata.

This clone was counted a few times. The chain combines TRBV6-5 with TRBJ1-1, with TRBD1 matching 11 bases. The germline V gene encodes CDR1 MNHEY and CDR2 SVGAGI. The CDR3 has 14 residues. V shed 4 bases, J shed 4 bases, and the junction held 2 bases outside the gene matches. Here the CDR3 reads CASSSGQGATEAFF. The CDR3 DNA reads TGTGCCAGCAGTTCCGGACAGGGGGCCACTGAAGCTTTCTTT.

J is TRBJ1-6 and V is TRBV30; D gene ambiguous. V was trimmed by 0 bases and J by 10 bases, leaving 10 bases between them. Germline V gene data show CDR1 as GTSNPN and CDR2 as SVGIG (reference sequence). CDR3 length equals 13 residues. The CDR3 loop is CAWSVMSESPLHF. The CDR3 region has the DNA TGTGCCTGGAGTGTAATGTCAGAATCACCCCTCCACTTT.

The chain has TRBV7-9 and TRBJ2-5; D might be TRBD1 or TRBD2, each matching 6 bases. Trimming left V 1 base short and J 5 bases short, with 14 bases between. This CDR3 comprises 15 residues. Per the germline V gene, CDR1 is SEHNR and CDR2 is FQNEAQ (reference sequence). The CDR3 sequence is CASSLVLGGRETQYF. The CDR3 nucleotides read TGTGCCAGCAGCTTAGTACTGGGGGGCAGGGAGACCCAGTACTTC.

This chain connects TRBV5-6 to TRBJ1-1, with D unclear. Germline V gene sequence: CDR1 SGHDT, CDR2 YYEEEE. CDR3 length: 15 amino acids. Trimming removed 6 bases at V and 0 bases at J, with 15 bases between. The CDR3 coding sequence is TGTGCCAGCACCCCCTTTCAAACGGTGAACACTGAAGCTTTCTTT. Translating it yields CASTPFQTVNTEAFF.

This clone has only a few counts. CDR3 region: CASSYTGVGNTIYF. The CDR3 DNA reads TGTGCCAGCAGTTACACAGGGGTCGGAAACACCATATATTTT. The chain couples TRBV6-5 to TRBJ1-3; 7 bases map to TRBD1. CDR3 length equals 14 residues. Unmatched junction bases numbered 2, after V lost 2 bases and J lost 4 bases. Germline V CDR1 and CDR2: MNHEY, SVGAGI.

Written as DNA, the CDR3 is TGTGCCAGCAGCCGAGACAGTCCTAACTATGGCTACACCTTC. Amino acids: CASSRDSPNYGYTF. The J gene is TRBJ1-2, the V gene TRBV9; TRBD1 is a possible D gene (5 bases). The CDR3 spans 14 residues. The germline V gene has CDR1 SGDLS and CDR2 YYNGEE. The V gene lost 4 bases and the J gene lost 0 bases, with 10 bases spanning the gap.

The chain combines TRBV5-6 with TRBJ2-7; no clear D. Looked up from germline, CDR1 is SGHDT and CDR2 is YYEEEE. With 0 bases removed from V and 0 bases from J, the gap between germline ends came to 10 bases. The CDR3 length is 15 residues. The CDR3 spells CASSLDSLSSYEQYF. The CDR3 DNA reads TGTGCCAGCAGCTTGGACAGTTTGAGCTCCTACGAGCAGTACTTC.

J is TRBJ2-1 and V is TRBV30, with D hard to call. Per germline, CDR1 GTSNPN and CDR2 SVGIG (reference sequence). This CDR3 has 12 amino acids. Deletions cut 2 bases from V and 5 bases from J, with 7 bases between. The CDR3 DNA sequence: TGTGCCTGGAGTATGGGGAACAATGAGCAGTTCTTC. Its protein is CAWSMGNNEQFF.

The gene calls are TRBV13 and TRBJ1-2; D not resolved. The CDR3 runs to 13 residues. The germline V gene encodes CDR1 PRHDT and CDR2 FYEKMQ (reference sequence). Between the trimmed V and J ends, which lost 4 bases and 10 bases, there was a span of 16 bases. The CDR3 spells CASSSPSRFDYTF. In DNA, the CDR3 is TGTGCCAGCAGCTCTCCTTCAAGGTTTGACTACACCTTC. The full variable domain, its missing parts supplied by reference TRBV13 and TRBJ1-2, is AAGVIQSPRHLIKEKRETATLKCYPIPRHDTVYWYQQGPGQDPQFLISFYEKMQSDKGSIPDRFSAQQFSDYHSELNMSSLELGDSALYFCASSSPSRFDYTFGSGTRLTVV.

The table lists this clone with a count of one. The V gene is TRBV15, the J gene TRBJ2-5; 7 nucleotides align to TRBD2. V lost 3 bases, J lost 1 base, and 2 bases stayed unmatched. There are 14 residues in the CDR3. Per germline, CDR1 LNHNV and CDR2 YYDKDF (reference sequence). The CDR3 here is CATSRGLSQETQYF. Written as DNA, the CDR3 is TGTGCCACCAGCAGGGGACTATCCCAAGAGACCCAGTACTTC.

The chain couples TRBV7-9 to TRBJ2-5; 9 nucleotides align to TRBD1. Trimming at V came to 3 bases and at J to 3 bases, leaving 2 bases not matched to a gene. This CDR3 spans 14 amino acids. Per germline, CDR1 SEHNR and CDR2 FQNEAQ (reference sequence). The CDR3 protein is CASSFRTGEETQYF. CDR3 coding DNA: TGTGCCAGCAGCTTCCGGACAGGGGAAGAGACCCAGTACTTC. The variable domain in full, completed from reference TRBV7-9 and TRBJ2-5, reads DTGVSQNPRHKITKRGQNVTFRCDPISEHNRLYWYRQTLGQGPEFLTYFQNEAQLEKSRLLSDRFSAERPKGSFSTLEIQRTEQGDSAMYLCASSFRTGEETQYFGPGTRLLVL.

The rearrangement links TRBV30 to TRBJ2-2, with D possibly matching TRBD1 (6 bases). This CDR3 has 15 amino acids. Germline V gene sequence: CDR1 GTSNPN, CDR2 SVGIG (reference sequence). V gave up 5 bases and J gave up 1 base, with 14 bases separating them. The CDR3 region is CAWGNRDMNTGELFF. Here the CDR3 DNA reads TGTGCCTGGGGGAACAGGGATATGAACACCGGGGAGCTGTTTTTT.

V usage is TRBV5-1 and J usage is TRBJ2-3; 7 nucleotides agree with TRBD1. The CDR3 covers 14 residues. Germline V lookup: CDR1 SGHRS, CDR2 YFSETQ. Trimming removed 2 bases from V and 5 bases from J; junction bases left unmatched: 5. CDR3 DNA: TGCGCCAGCAGCTTAGGACAGGATCAAGATACGCAGTATTTT. It translates to CASSLGQDQDTQYF.

About this clone itself: The junction differs from germline at one of its ends, possibly a read error. The V gene is TRBV6-5, the J gene TRBJ1-2; 7 nucleotides line up with TRBD1. Germline V CDR1 and CDR2: MNHEY, SVGAGI. This CDR3 spans 12 amino acids. CDR3 in amino acids: CASSYSGQSAHF. The CDR3 coding sequence is TGTGCCAGCAGTTACTCGGGACAGAGTGCTCACTTC.

The chain uses TRBV29-1 and TRBJ2-7; possibly TRBD1 for D (6 bases). The CDR3 spans 12 residues. The V gene's germline CDR1 is SQVTM and CDR2 ANQGSEA. Trimming stripped 7 bases from V and 2 bases from J, with 12 bases between. CDR3: CSAEQGPYEQYF. In DNA, the CDR3 is TGCAGCGCCGAACAGGGACCCTACGAGCAGTACTTC.

The chain combines TRBV7-9 with TRBJ2-1; D is perhaps TRBD1 or TRBD2 (5 bases each). Germline CDR1 SEHNR, CDR2 FQNEAQ (reference sequence). This CDR3 is built from 13 residues. Trimming removed 3 bases from V and 5 bases from J, with 8 bases in between. Here the CDR3 DNA reads TGTGCCAGCAGCTTCGGGGCAAACAATGAGCAGTTCTTC. It encodes CASSFGANNEQFF.

The chain links TRBV6-1 to TRBJ1-2; D not certain. The V and J ends lost 1 base and 6 bases respectively, with 9 bases between them. This CDR3 comprises 13 residues. CDR1 is MNHNS, CDR2 SASEGT, per germline. CDR3 protein: CASSEGMGNGYTF. In DNA, the CDR3 is TGTGCCAGCAGTGAAGGTATGGGGAATGGCTACACCTTC.

This clone was seen repeatedly, ten times or more. The chain recombines TRBV14 with TRBJ2-2, with D unresolved. Germline CDR1 reads SGHDN; CDR2 reads FVKESK. This CDR3 has 13 residues. The V gene lost 4 bases and the J gene lost 4 bases, with 7 bases spanning the gap. The CDR3 DNA follows: TGTGCCAGCAGCCCTTCCGGCACCGGGGAGCTGTTTTTT. It specifies CASSPSGTGELFF.

The genes are TRBV6-5 and TRBJ1-6; no clear D. With 6 bases removed from V and 13 bases from J, the gap between germline ends came to 13 bases. There are 12 residues in the CDR3. Germline CDR1 reads MNHEY; CDR2 reads SVGAGI. CDR3 sequence (DNA): TGTGCCAGCAGACGGGCCAGTGAGCCCCTCCACTTT. It codes for CASRRASEPLHF.

This clone was picked up one time. The chain uses TRBV6-5 and TRBJ1-2; D possibly corresponds to TRBD1 (5 bases). V lost 11 bases to trimming and J lost 8 bases, with 15 bases between them. This CDR3 spans 11 amino acids. CDR1 is MNHEY, CDR2 SVGAGI, per germline. CDR3 amino acids: CAVRRGEGYTF. CDR3 in DNA: TGTGCCGTACGGCGGGGGGAAGGCTACACCTTC.

This clone was seen a few times. This chain connects TRBV29-1 to TRBJ1-4, with a tentative D call TRBD1 (6 bases). Germline lookup yields CDR1 SQVTM and CDR2 ANQGSEA. The CDR3 runs to 13 residues. V lost 6 bases and J lost 11, with 19 bases in between. CDR3 region: CSVRSQGLGKLFF. CDR3 coding DNA: TGCAGCGTGAGATCTCAGGGGTTGGGGAAACTGTTTTTT.

This clone was observed a single time. V is TRBV4-3 and J is TRBJ2-7, with D perhaps TRBD2 (6 bases). V was cut by 2 bases and J by 3 bases, with 14 bases left in between. The germline V gene encodes CDR1 LGHNA and CDR2 YSLEER. CDR3 length: 15 residues. In DNA, the CDR3 is TGCGCCAGCAGCCAATTCGTAGCGGAAGGCTACGAGCAGTACTTC. Translation gives CASSQFVAEGYEQYF.

The chain recombines TRBV6-6 with TRBJ1-1; TRBD1 is a possible D gene (5 bases). The CDR3 runs to 14 residues. Germline V CDR1 and CDR2: MNHNY, SVGAGI (reference sequence). V lost 2 bases to trimming and J lost 0 bases, with 7 bases between them. CDR3 sequence (DNA): TGTGCCAGCAGTTACGCGGACATGAACACTGAAGCTTTCTTT. This sequence encodes CASSYADMNTEAFF.

The chain uses TRBV5-1 and TRBJ2-5; 11 nucleotides align to TRBD2. Germline trimming cut 1 base from V and 1 base from J; bases unmatched to any gene: 6. Germline CDR1 is SGHRS and CDR2 is YFSETQ. This CDR3 has 17 residues. The CDR3 sequence: CASSLLGTSGLQETQYF. The DNA for the CDR3 is TGCGCCAGCAGCTTGTTGGGGACTAGCGGCCTCCAAGAGACCCAGTACTTC.

This rearrangement joins TRBV11-2 to TRBJ1-1; TRBD1 might be the D (6 bases). V was trimmed by 0 bases and J by 3 bases, leaving 8 bases between them. The CDR3 runs to 14 residues. In germline, CDR1 is SGHAT, CDR2 FQNNGV. CDR3 nucleotides: TGTGCCAGCAGCTTAGATCAGGGGTACACTGAAGCTTTCTTT. Protein: CASSLDQGYTEAFF.